The source of this T cell receptor (beta chain) is a study of blood T cell repertoires in COVID-19. Across the study: The analysed material was cDNA or gDNA that came from T cells, B-cell-depleted T cells, or PBMCs.

Clones were read by immunoSEQ multiplex PCR, and TCRdb kept only the in-frame ones, dropping some. Among 150,000 or so clones listed, about 85% were seen once. V shed 4 bases and J shed 4 bases, with 10 bases lying between them. CDR1 and CDR2 (germline): LNHDA, SQIVND (reference sequence). The CDR3 spans 13 residues. The TCR originated in a human donor with acute or convalescent COVID-19. The donor label of this sample is uncertain. The chain combines TRBV19 with TRBJ1-2; tentatively, D is TRBD1 (6 bases). Sequencing was carried out using peripheral blood. The CDR3 loop reads CASSTGEGYGYTF. The DNA of the CDR3 is TGTGCCAGTAGTACAGGGGAGGGCTATGGCTACACCTTC.